The clone carrying this TCR beta chain turned up a few times. How the authors handled the data: Amplification of reference gene primers provided the estimated nucleated cell counts. Repertoires were generated with immunoSEQ multiplex PCR, while TCRdb's copy carries only in-frame clones and drops some. For V, J and clone size, that table is used; D and trimming come from the DNA. The sample holds 250,000 or so clones, approximately 87% seen once. This record belongs to a study of blood T cell repertoires in COVID-19. The ends were cut back, 6 bases at V and 4 bases at J, with 15 bases in the middle. The CDR3 extends over 14 amino acids. Germline lookup yields CDR1 MNHEY and CDR2 SMNVEV (reference sequence).

This chain joins TRBV27 and TRBJ1-2, with D perhaps matching TRBD1 (5 bases). This receptor was identified in a man between 60 and 75 years old with acute or convalescent COVID-19. Sequenced input: peripheral blood. CDR3 nucleotides: TGTGCCAGCAGCCCCGCGGGACGGCTCTATGGCTACACCTTC. Protein product: CASSPAGRLYGYTF.